The rows below give T cell receptor beta chains drawn from one sample of a study of response to subunit inactivated influenza vaccine. TCRdb recomputed calls from the RT-PCR reads with MiXCR, one row per CDR3 protein. The table has about half a million distinct CDR3 sequences, less than 30% seen once. Sequencing was performed on CD4+ T cells sorted from PBMCs, taken about 5 days after vaccination. The receptors originated from a man aged 50 to 60 who received an inactivated influenza vaccine. CDR3s include the opening cysteine and the closing phenylalanine or tryptophan. Fields, in order: J gene, clone size, D gene, V gene, CDR3 DNA, CDR3 protein. A D gene is named only where the DNA matches it firmly. Rows give clone size only sometimes, using once, few, many, or a class for an expanded clone.

J gene: TRBJ2-4
clone size: -
D gene: -
V gene: TRBV6-1
CDR3 DNA: TGTGCCAGCAGCTCCCCAGGGGCGAACATTCAGTACTTC
CDR3 protein: CASSSPGANIQYF

J gene: TRBJ2-2
clone size: many
D gene: -
V gene: TRBV6-2/TRBV6-3
CDR3 DNA: TGTGCCAGCAACGATAAGGGGAGCACCGGGGAGCTGTTTTTT
CDR3 protein: CASNDKGSTGELFF

J gene: TRBJ2-2
clone size: once
D gene: -
V gene: TRBV11-2
CDR3 DNA: TGTGCCATTGCCGTATCCGCGAACACCGGGGAGCTGTTTTTT
CDR3 protein: CAIAVSANTGELFF

J gene: TRBJ1-1
clone size: -
D gene: TRBD1
V gene: TRBV28
CDR3 DNA: TGTGCCAGCAGACGATGGACAGGGGGTAGGACTGAAGCTTTCTTT
CDR3 protein: CASRRWTGGRTEAFF

J gene: TRBJ2-7
clone size: -
D gene: TRBD2
V gene: TRBV19
CDR3 DNA: TGTGCCAGTAGCTCGGGACTAGCGGGTATTTTGCCCCCCCACGAGCAGTACTTC
CDR3 protein: CASSSGLAGILPPHEQYF

J gene: TRBJ2-3
clone size: -
D gene: -
V gene: TRBV7-9
CDR3 DNA: TGTGCCAGCAGCTCTCGACAGCTGAGCACAGATACGCAGTATTTT
CDR3 protein: CASSSRQLSTDTQYF

J gene: TRBJ2-2
clone size: many
D gene: -
V gene: TRBV12-3/TRBV12-4
CDR3 DNA: TGTGCCAGCAGGAGGACGCTGGGGAACACCGGGGAGCTGTTTTTT
CDR3 protein: CASRRTLGNTGELFF

J gene: TRBJ2-1
clone size: -
D gene: TRBD2
V gene: TRBV15
CDR3 DNA: TGTGCCACCAGCAGATTCGTCGGACTAGCGGGAAATGAGCAGTTCTTC
CDR3 protein: CATSRFVGLAGNEQFF

J gene: TRBJ2-3
clone size: -
D gene: -
V gene: TRBV5-1
CDR3 DNA: TGCGCCAGCAGCCTCTCTTCCGGGAGTCGAGGCGCAGATACGCAGTATTTT
CDR3 protein: CASSLSSGSRGADTQYF

J gene: TRBJ2-2
clone size: -
D gene: -
V gene: TRBV5-1
CDR3 DNA: TGCGCCAGCAGGCAGGCAAGTCTGAACACCGGGGAGCTGTTTTTT
CDR3 protein: CASRQASLNTGELFF

J gene: TRBJ2-2
clone size: -
D gene: -
V gene: TRBV4-1
CDR3 DNA: TGCGCCAGCAGCCAAAGACAGGCCTTGCGGAACACCGGGGAGCTGTTTTTT
CDR3 protein: CASSQRQALRNTGELFF

J gene: TRBJ2-5
clone size: -
D gene: -
V gene: TRBV5-1
CDR3 DNA: TGCGCCAGCAGCTTGGGTTGGGGGTACCAAGAGACCCAGTACTTC
CDR3 protein: CASSLGWGYQETQYF

J gene: TRBJ2-3
clone size: few
D gene: -
V gene: TRBV6-5
CDR3 DNA: TGTGCCAGCAGTTACTCGACCAGCTACCGCACAGATACGCAGTATTTT
CDR3 protein: CASSYSTSYRTDTQYF

J gene: TRBJ1-5
clone size: once
D gene: -
V gene: TRBV15
CDR3 DNA: TGTGCCACCAGCAGCTATCTCGCGAATCAGCCCCAGCATTTT
CDR3 protein: CATSSYLANQPQHF

J gene: TRBJ1-3
clone size: -
D gene: TRBD1
V gene: TRBV9
CDR3 DNA: TGTGCCAGCAGCGTCGGGACAGGGACGTCTGGAAACACCATATATTTT
CDR3 protein: CASSVGTGTSGNTIYF

J gene: TRBJ1-1
clone size: -
D gene: -
V gene: TRBV4-2
CDR3 DNA: TGTGCCAGCAGCCAAACCAAACCAGGCACTGAAGCTTTCTTT
CDR3 protein: CASSQTKPGTEAFF

J gene: TRBJ2-3
clone size: few
D gene: -
V gene: TRBV10-3
CDR3 DNA: TGTGCCATCAGTGAAGTGGTTCGGGAAGATACGCAGTATTTT
CDR3 protein: CAISEVVREDTQYF

J gene: TRBJ2-2
clone size: -
D gene: -
V gene: TRBV5-6
CDR3 DNA: TGTGCCAGCAGCTTACAGGGATTCCCGGGGGAGCTGTTTTTT
CDR3 protein: CASSLQGFPGELFF

J gene: TRBJ2-4
clone size: -
D gene: TRBD2
V gene: TRBV5-1
CDR3 DNA: TGCGCCAGCAGCTTGGAGACTAGCGGGGACATTCAGTACTTC
CDR3 protein: CASSLETSGDIQYF

J gene: TRBJ2-4
clone size: -
D gene: TRBD2
V gene: TRBV6-1
CDR3 DNA: TGTGCCAGCGGCAGCGGGATGGCCAAAAACATTCAGTACTTC
CDR3 protein: CASGSGMAKNIQYF

J gene: TRBJ2-3
clone size: few
D gene: -
V gene: TRBV6-2/TRBV6-3
CDR3 DNA: TGTGCCAGCAGTCCAGGGGTTACCACAGATACGCAGTATTTT
CDR3 protein: CASSPGVTTDTQYF

J gene: TRBJ1-1
clone size: few
D gene: -
V gene: TRBV5-1
CDR3 DNA: TGCGCCAGCAGCTTGGAACCGAACACTGAAGCTTTCTTT
CDR3 protein: CASSLEPNTEAFF

J gene: TRBJ2-3
clone size: -
D gene: -
V gene: TRBV10-1
CDR3 DNA: TGCGCCAGCAGTGTTAACGGACCCACAGATACGCAGTATTTT
CDR3 protein: CASSVNGPTDTQYF

J gene: TRBJ2-1
clone size: few
D gene: -
V gene: TRBV5-1
CDR3 DNA: TGCGCCAGCAGCTTGGGGGAAACCGTGTACAATGAGCAGTTCTTC
CDR3 protein: CASSLGETVYNEQFF

J gene: TRBJ2-3
clone size: few
D gene: -
V gene: TRBV24-1
CDR3 DNA: TGTGCCACCAGTGATTGGTCTGTGGCAGGTGAAGGCACAGATACGCAGTATTTT
CDR3 protein: CATSDWSVAGEGTDTQYF

J gene: TRBJ2-2
clone size: many
D gene: -
V gene: TRBV12-3/TRBV12-4
CDR3 DNA: TGCGCCAGCAGCTTGGGACAAGACACCGGGGAGCTGTTTTTT
CDR3 protein: CASSLGQDTGELFF

J gene: TRBJ2-2
clone size: few
D gene: -
V gene: TRBV2
CDR3 DNA: TGTGCCAGCAAGGAGGCCTCGAACACCGGGGAGCTGTTTTTT
CDR3 protein: CASKEASNTGELFF

J gene: TRBJ2-3
clone size: few
D gene: TRBD1
V gene: TRBV7-8
CDR3 DNA: TGTGCCAGCAGCTACTCGGACAGGGGAGGTTCAGATACGCAGTATTTT
CDR3 protein: CASSYSDRGGSDTQYF

J gene: TRBJ2-5
clone size: -
D gene: TRBD2
V gene: TRBV29-1
CDR3 DNA: TGCAGCGCCGCCCCTTGGGGCAGAGGAAGCGGGAGGGGATGGGAGACCCAGTACTTC
CDR3 protein: CSAAPWGRGSGRGWETQYF

J gene: TRBJ2-2
clone size: -
D gene: TRBD1
V gene: TRBV10-3
CDR3 DNA: TGTGCCATAAACAGGGGGGACACCGGGGAGCTGTTTTTT
CDR3 protein: CAINRGDTGELFF

J gene: TRBJ1-2
clone size: -
D gene: -
V gene: TRBV4-1
CDR3 DNA: TGCGCCAGCAGCCAAGTCGCAGCCTATGGCTACACCTTC
CDR3 protein: CASSQVAAYGYTF

J gene: TRBJ2-7
clone size: few
D gene: -
V gene: TRBV20-1
CDR3 DNA: TGCAGTGCTAGCCTTCAATACGAGCAGTACTTC
CDR3 protein: CSASLQYEQYF

J gene: TRBJ1-1
clone size: -
D gene: TRBD1
V gene: TRBV20-1
CDR3 DNA: TGCAGTGCTAGGGGGACAGGGAGCGGTGAAGCTTTCTTT
CDR3 protein: CSARGTGSGEAFF